A single TCR beta chain is shown here with its context. The entry originates in a study of control samples from healthy donors and cancer patients. Repertoires were generated with immunoSEQ multiplex PCR, while TCRdb's copy carries only in-frame clones and drops some. The repertoire consists of around 170,000 clones, with approximately 86% occurring once and the leading ten covering about 5.3%. V was shortened by 6 bases and J by 2 bases, with 26 bases between the two germline ends. Looked up from germline, CDR1 is MNHEY and CDR2 is SMNVEV (reference sequence). The CDR3 is 18 residues long. The chain carries TRBV27 and TRBJ2-7; TRBD2 is a possible D gene (6 bases). Sequenced input: blood. The receptor comes from a young woman in good health. The CDR3 sequence is CASSLPLLGTSLTYEQYF. The CDR3 region has the DNA TGTGCCAGCAGCCTACCCTTACTAGGGACTTCTCTAACCTACGAGCAGTACTTC.